This T cell receptor (beta chain) came from a study of blood T cell repertoires in COVID-19. About the research overall: Sources were T cells, B-cell-depleted T cells, or PBMCs; the material itself was cDNA or gDNA.

Data came from immunoSEQ multiplex PCR; TCRdb stores just in-frame clones and leaves some out. The sample lists about 250,000 clones, about 80% seen once, with 2.5% to 4% in the top ten. This clone occurred a few times. In germline, CDR1 is SEHNR, CDR2 FQNEAQ (reference sequence). The CDR3 extends over 14 amino acids. V shed 0 bases and J 6 bases; nucleotides not matched to a gene: 1. The sequencing sample was made of peripheral blood. The clonotype originates from a woman aged 80 or over with acute or convalescent COVID-19. This rearrangement joins TRBV7-9 to TRBJ2-4; TRBD2 agrees at 8 bases. CDR3 in DNA: TGTGCCAGCAGCTTAGCGGCGGGAGGAAACATTCAGTACTTC. Translated: CASSLAAGGNIQYF.